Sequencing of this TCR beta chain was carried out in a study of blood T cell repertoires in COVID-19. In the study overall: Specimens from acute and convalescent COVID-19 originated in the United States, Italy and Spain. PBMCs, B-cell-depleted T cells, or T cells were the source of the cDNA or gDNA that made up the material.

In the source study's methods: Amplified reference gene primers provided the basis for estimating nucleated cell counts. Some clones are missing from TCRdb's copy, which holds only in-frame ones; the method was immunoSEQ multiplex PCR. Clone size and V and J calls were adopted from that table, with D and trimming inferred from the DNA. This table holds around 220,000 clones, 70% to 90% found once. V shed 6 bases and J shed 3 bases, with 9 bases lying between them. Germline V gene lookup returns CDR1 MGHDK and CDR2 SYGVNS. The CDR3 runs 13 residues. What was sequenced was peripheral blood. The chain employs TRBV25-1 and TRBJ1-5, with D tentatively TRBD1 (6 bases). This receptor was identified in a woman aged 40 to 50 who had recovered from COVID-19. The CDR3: CASSRGSNQPQHF. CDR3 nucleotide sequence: TGTGCCAGCAGCAGGGGATCCAATCAGCCCCAGCATTTT.